The following is a TCR beta chain sequence with its context. V was trimmed by 1 base and J by 4 bases, leaving 10 bases between them. Germline assignment: CDR1 SEHNR and CDR2 FQNEAQ (reference sequence). This CDR3 contains 14 residues. These data come from a study of blood T cell repertoires in COVID-19. Generated by immunoSEQ multiplex PCR, the TCRdb table keeps only in-frame clones and is missing some. The repertoire holds around 320,000 clones, about nine tenths seen once, with 6.9% in the top ten. The TCR was taken from a woman under 40 who had recovered from COVID-19. The chain joins TRBV7-9 to TRBJ2-5; D is possibly TRBD1 (6 bases). Sequenced: peripheral blood. This chain's CDR3 is CASSLVVRGETQYF. The DNA of the CDR3 is TGTGCCAGCAGCTTAGTTGTCAGGGGAGAGACCCAGTACTTC.